Reported below is one T cell receptor (beta chain). The data were obtained in a study of patients and donors after allogeneic stem cell transplantation. Germline V gene sequence: CDR1 SGHRS, CDR2 YFSETQ. V lost 1 base, J lost 3 bases, and 11 bases lay in between. This CDR3 is built from 14 residues. TCRdb re-called the RT-PCR reads through MiXCR, storing one row per CDR3 protein. The table has 70,000 or so distinct CDR3 sequences, around 27% seen once. What was sequenced was blood, either unsorted or a sorted T cell fraction (not recorded which). The TCR originated in a human donor who was either an allogeneic HSCT recipient or a stem cell or donor lymphocyte infusion donor (not recorded which). It is not recorded whose cells these are; they may come from a transplant donor. The rearrangement uses TRBV5-1 and TRBJ2-7, with D tentatively TRBD1 (6 bases). The CDR3 bases are TGCGCCAGCAGCTTGAACCAGGGGTTCTACGAGCAGTACTTC. It translates to CASSLNQGFYEQYF.